One and the same sample provided the 12 T cell receptor beta chains below, sequenced in a study of T-cell reconstitution after alpha-beta-depleted transplantation in children. Unique molecular identifiers were incorporated when the TCRbeta library was constructed. One entry per CDR3 protein results from TCRdb running MiXCR on the PCR reads. The repertoire holds about 980,000 distinct CDR3 sequences, with roughly 29% as singletons. Sequenced here: PBMCs, mostly from graft donor cells, sampled 360 days after TCRalphabeta/CD19-depleted stem cell transplant. All receptors derive from a boy younger than two who had a stem cell transplant for SCID, so the T cells may come from the graft donor.

The chain employs TRBV2 and TRBJ2-2, with D possibly being TRBD2 (5 bases). Germline lookup yields CDR1 SNHLY and CDR2 FYNNEI. CDR3 length equals 15 residues. V dropped 2 bases and J dropped 7 bases, with 14 bases sitting between them. The CDR3 is CASSESLAFVGELFF. CDR3 DNA sequence: TGTGCCAGCAGTGAATCCCTAGCCTTCGTCGGGGAGCTGTTTTTT.

This clonotype was seen only a few times. This chain joins TRBV3-1 and TRBJ2-7; perhaps TRBD2 as D (5 bases). The CDR3 extends over 16 amino acids. The germline gives CDR1 LGHDT, CDR2 YNNKEL (reference sequence). V was cut by 3 bases and J by 7 bases, with 22 bases left in between. The CDR3 sequence is CASSHRRTALGGEQYF. The CDR3 nucleotides are TGTGCCAGCAGCCATCGTCGGACGGCCCTAGGCGGGGAGCAGTACTTC.

CDR3 sequence reads: CASSLSSLGHGNTIYF. The DNA of the CDR3 is TGCGCCAGCAGCTTGTCATCTTTGGGTCACGGAAACACCATATATTTT. This sequence joins TRBV5-1 and TRBJ1-3; D gene ambiguous. The germline V gene has CDR1 SGHRS and CDR2 YFSETQ. Trimming shortened V by 1 base and J by 4 bases, and 15 bases separated the two germline ends. CDR3 length: 16 amino acids.

The chain has TRBV7-3 and TRBJ2-1; 8 nucleotides agree with TRBD2. Trimming cost V 3 bases and J 4 bases; bases outside gene matches: 5. This CDR3 is 15 amino acids long. Germline V gene data show CDR1 as SGHTA and CDR2 as FQGTGA. This chain's CDR3 is CASSFQGLAYNEQFF. The CDR3 nucleotides are TGTGCCAGCAGCTTTCAAGGACTAGCTTACAATGAGCAGTTCTTC.

Comment on this clonotype: A much bigger clone sits one base away, suggesting this may be a read error. The J gene is TRBJ1-1, the V gene TRBV28, with 8 bases fitting TRBD1. The length of the CDR3 is 14 residues. Germline values: CDR1 MDHEN, CDR2 SYDVKM. CDR3: CTSSFGTGNTEAFF. The CDR3 DNA follows: TGTACCAGCAGTTTCGGGACAGGGAACACTGAAGCTTTCTTT. The full variable domain, in which reference TRBV28 and TRBJ1-1 provide the parts outside the CDR3, is DVKVTQSSRYLVKRTGEKVFLECVQDMDHENMFWYRQDPGLGLRLIYFSYDVKMKEKGDIPEGYSVSREKKERFSLILESASTNQTSMYLCTSSFGTGNTEAFFGQGTRLTVV.

This chain connects TRBV15 to TRBJ2-5, with D perhaps TRBD1 (5 bases). The CDR3 is 15 amino acids. Germline V gene sequence: CDR1 LNHNV, CDR2 YYDKDF (reference sequence). V dropped 0 bases and J dropped 2 bases, with 10 bases sitting between them. The CDR3 loop reads CATSRDMTAQETQYF. The CDR3 DNA reads as TGTGCCACCAGCAGAGATATGACAGCTCAAGAGACCCAGTACTTC.

The chain has TRBV7-9 and TRBJ2-1, with 10 bases identical to TRBD1. This CDR3 region has 16 residues. Germline V lookup: CDR1 SEHNR, CDR2 FQNEAQ (reference sequence). V trimming: 5 bases; J trimming: 4 bases; junction bases outside the gene matches: 8. CDR3 region: CASSPGQGQYYNEQFF. DNA for the CDR3: TGTGCCAGCAGCCCGGGACAGGGGCAATATTACAATGAGCAGTTCTTC.

J is TRBJ1-5 and V is TRBV28; no definite D call. CDR1 MDHEN and CDR2 SYDVKM come from the germline V gene. The CDR3 is 15 residues long. V lost 2 bases and J 1 base, leaving 9 bases between the germline ends. The CDR3 reads CASSLTAPSNQPQHF. The DNA of the CDR3 is TGTGCCAGCAGTTTAACCGCCCCAAGCAATCAGCCCCAGCATTTT.

This clonotype has more than one count but fewer than ten. The rearrangement joins TRBV18 to TRBJ1-2; no firm D call. V was pared by 2 bases and J by 0 bases, with 7 bases between. The CDR3 is made up of 14 amino acids. Germline CDR1 KGHSH, CDR2 LQKENI. This chain's CDR3 is CASSPTVTNYGYTF. CDR3 sequence (DNA): TGTGCCAGCTCACCAACGGTCACTAACTATGGCTACACCTTC.

This clonotype was counted between two and nine times. The V gene is TRBV12-3 or TRBV12-4, the J gene TRBJ2-5; D is unresolved. Trimming removed 1 base at V and 5 bases at J, with 11 bases between. This CDR3 has 14 amino acids. The CDR3 sequence is CASSLGLALETQYF. The CDR3 nucleotides are TGTGCCAGCAGTTTAGGGTTAGCTCTGGAGACCCAGTACTTC.

V usage is TRBV9 and J usage is TRBJ1-1, with D unclear. This CDR3 has 15 residues. V gave up 3 bases and J gave up 0 bases, with 12 bases separating them. The germline V gene encodes CDR1 SGDLS and CDR2 YYNGEE. The CDR3 nucleotides read TGTGCCAGCAGCGAGTCAGGCTTCATGAACACTGAAGCTTTCTTT. Protein sequence: CASSESGFMNTEAFF.

This clonotype was counted between two and nine times. The chain employs TRBV6-2 or TRBV6-3 and TRBJ2-3; 8 nucleotides match TRBD1. This CDR3 is built from 16 residues. Trimming took 6 bases from V and 1 from J; bases not matched to a gene: 9. Germline loops: CDR1 MNHEY, CDR2 SVGEGT. DNA for the CDR3: TGTGCCAGCAGAACCGGCCCGGACAGGGGCACAGATACGCAGTATTTT. As protein: CASRTGPDRGTDTQYF.